This TCR beta chain stems from a study of control samples from healthy donors and cancer patients. The CDR3 contains 16 residues. The ends were cut back, 2 bases at V and 3 bases at J, with 16 bases in the middle. From germline, CDR1 is SGDLS and CDR2 YYNGEE. Using immunoSEQ multiplex PCR, the repertoire was profiled, and TCRdb retains in-frame clones only, with some absent. The sample consists of some 140,000 clones, over 85% of them appearing once. The chain has TRBV9 and TRBJ2-3, with D possibly being TRBD2 (6 bases). The sample consisted of blood. This TCR came from a man in his forties in good health. The DNA of the CDR3 is TGTGCCAGCAGCGTCGGGGGATCCTCCGGGACAGATACGCAGTATTTT. Protein product: CASSVGGSSGTDTQYF.